The present entry profiles one TCR beta chain with its context. Germline lookup yields CDR1 GTSNPN and CDR2 SVGIG (reference sequence). After removal of 4 bases from V and 11 bases from J, the junction contained 16 bases not matched to a gene. CDR3 length: 15 residues. The entry originates in a study of blood T cell repertoires in COVID-19. As for the study in general: The samples span acute and convalescent COVID-19 from the United States, Italy and Spain. T cells, B-cell-depleted T cells, or PBMCs supplied cDNA or gDNA.

Seattle patients were enrolled during active infection and followed longitudinally. Under the authors' procedure: Estimation of nucleated cell counts relied on the amplification of reference gene primers. Produced via immunoSEQ multiplex PCR; TCRdb's table is partial and in-frame only. The V and J calls and clone size come from that table; D and trimming were worked out from the DNA. There are under 200,000 clones in the sample; 80% to 90% occur only once, and about 14% lies in the top ten. The sample taken for sequencing was peripheral blood. The sequence derives from a woman in her sixties or seventies with COVID-19, enrolled during active disease. V gene TRBV30 combines with J gene TRBJ2-3, with TRBD2 identical over 9 bases. CDR3 sequence: CAWIHGGRAGVGQYF. For the CDR3, the DNA is TGTGCCTGGATCCACGGCGGGAGGGCCGGGGTAGGGCAGTATTTT.